The clone carrying this T cell receptor beta chain is a singleton in its sample. The antigen remains unidentified. This sample was taken from a study of cytomegalovirus exposure and HLA in healthy donors. Whole-study results and caveats: CMV antigen specificity of three CMV-associated chains was confirmed in vitro. The study listed 150 to 200 cytomegalovirus-associated TCR beta chains. Some V segments could not be told apart, so they were left out, TRBV6-2 and TRBV6-3 among them. Later analysis reportedly placed an Asian-associated ancestry cluster below the approximately 730-donor mean in N-insertions.

Trimming took 3 bases from V and 7 from J; bases not matched to a gene: 9. This CDR3 comprises 15 residues. Germline CDR1 and CDR2: ENHRY and SYGVKD. PCR amplification relied on 60 Vbeta primers (plus 13 Jbeta primers). TCRdb keeps only in-frame clones here, not all; method: immunoSEQ multiplex PCR. The table includes 150,000 to 200,000 clones, 70% to 80% detected once. This clonotype originated in a woman aged 40 to 50 in good health and CMV-seronegative. The sample consisted of PBMCs. The chain links TRBV10-3 to TRBJ1-1, with 9 positions matching TRBD1. Here the CDR3 DNA reads TGTGCCATCAGTGATCAAACGGACAGGGGAGGTGAAGCTTTCTTT. This codes for CAISDQTDRGGEAFF.